A selection of T cell receptor beta chains follows, all from one sample in a study of cytomegalovirus exposure and HLA in healthy donors. Sequenced by immunoSEQ multiplex PCR; TCRdb stores in-frame clones only, minus some. This table has under 150,000 clones, roughly three quarters appearing once. Material: PBMCs. These receptors were obtained from a man younger than 35 in good health and CMV-seronegative. CDR3s include the opening cysteine and the closing phenylalanine or tryptophan. The D gene is left open where the match is weak. A row's size may be missing; if present it is once, few, many or a size class.

abundance: .; j_gene: TRBJ2-7; d_gene: TRBD2; v_gene: TRBV7-9; CDR3aa: CASQKGGTQGIYEQYF; CDR3nt: TGTGCCAGCCAAAAGGGAGGGACTCAAGGTATCTACGAGCAGTACTTC
abundance: once; j_gene: TRBJ2-7; d_gene: TRBD2; v_gene: TRBV4-2; CDR3aa: CASSQASGGAGYEQYF; CDR3nt: TGTGCCAGCAGCCAAGCGTCCGGGGGGGCCGGATACGAGCAGTACTTC
abundance: .; j_gene: TRBJ2-5; d_gene: .; v_gene: TRBV7-9; CDR3aa: CASSTRDLEAETQYF; CDR3nt: TGTGCCAGCAGCACCCGGGACTTAGAGGCGGAGACCCAGTACTTC
abundance: .; j_gene: TRBJ1-1; d_gene: .; v_gene: TRBV29-1; CDR3aa: CSVGGRAEAFF; CDR3nt: TGCAGCGTTGGGGGGAGGGCTGAAGCTTTCTTT
abundance: .; j_gene: TRBJ2-2; d_gene: .; v_gene: TRBV5-1; CDR3aa: CASSLGQTGTGELFF; CDR3nt: TGCGCCAGCAGCTTGGGTCAGACGGGGACCGGGGAGCTGTTTTTT
abundance: .; j_gene: TRBJ2-1; d_gene: .; v_gene: TRBV9; CDR3aa: CASSDPGRSYNEQFF; CDR3nt: TGTGCCAGCAGCGACCCCGGTAGATCCTACAATGAGCAGTTCTTC
abundance: .; j_gene: TRBJ2-5; d_gene: .; v_gene: TRBV7-9; CDR3aa: CASRLGQTQETQYF; CDR3nt: TGTGCCAGCAGGTTAGGACAGACCCAAGAGACCCAGTACTTC
abundance: .; j_gene: TRBJ2-5; d_gene: .; v_gene: TRBV7-2; CDR3aa: CASSFSGRPETQYF; CDR3nt: TGTGCCAGCAGCTTTTCGGGAAGGCCCGAGACCCAGTACTTC
abundance: .; j_gene: TRBJ2-2; d_gene: .; v_gene: TRBV5-1; CDR3aa: CASSADSPNTGELFF; CDR3nt: TGCGCCAGCAGCGCCGACAGTCCGAACACCGGGGAGCTGTTTTTT
abundance: .; j_gene: TRBJ1-4; d_gene: .; v_gene: TRBV25-1; CDR3aa: CASSRSPNEKLFF; CDR3nt: TGTGCCAGCAGTAGGAGTCCGAATGAAAAACTGTTTTTT